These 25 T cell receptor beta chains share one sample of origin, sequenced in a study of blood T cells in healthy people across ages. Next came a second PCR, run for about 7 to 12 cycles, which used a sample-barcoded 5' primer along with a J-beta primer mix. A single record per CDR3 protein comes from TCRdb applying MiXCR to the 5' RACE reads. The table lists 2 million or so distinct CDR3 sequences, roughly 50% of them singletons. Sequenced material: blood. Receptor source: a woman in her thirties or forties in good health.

As DNA, the CDR3 is TGTGCCAGCAACCGAGGGGATGAGCAGTACTTC. Translation gives CASNRGDEQYF. This chain joins TRBV28 and TRBJ2-5, with D perhaps matching TRBD1 or TRBD2 (5 bases each). CDR1 is MDHEN, CDR2 SYDVKM, per germline. The germline V and J ends were trimmed by 7 bases and 11 bases, with 14 bases remaining between them. This CDR3 has 11 amino acids.

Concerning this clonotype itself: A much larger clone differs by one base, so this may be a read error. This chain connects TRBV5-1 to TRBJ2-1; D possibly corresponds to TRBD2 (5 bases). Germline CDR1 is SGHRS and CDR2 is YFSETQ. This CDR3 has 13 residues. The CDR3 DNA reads TGCGCCAGCAGCTTGGTCGTCGGGAATGGGCAGTTCTTC. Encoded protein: CASSLVVGNGQFF.

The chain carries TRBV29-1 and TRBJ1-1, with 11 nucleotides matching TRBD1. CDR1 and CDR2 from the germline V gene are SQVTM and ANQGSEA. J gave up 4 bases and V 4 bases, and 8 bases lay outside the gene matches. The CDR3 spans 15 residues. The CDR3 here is CSVGRTGGAFTEAFF. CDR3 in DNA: TGCAGCGTTGGAAGGACAGGGGGCGCGTTCACTGAAGCTTTCTTT.

Written as DNA, the CDR3 is TGCGCCAGCAGCCCAAGGACTAGGGCGCAAGAGACCCAGTACTTC. Protein product: CASSPRTRAQETQYF. V usage is TRBV5-1 and J usage is TRBJ2-5; 7 bases are a match to TRBD2. Per germline, CDR1 SGHRS and CDR2 YFSETQ. This CDR3 contains 15 residues. With 4 bases clipped from V and 2 bases from J, the junction kept 8 bases outside the gene matches.

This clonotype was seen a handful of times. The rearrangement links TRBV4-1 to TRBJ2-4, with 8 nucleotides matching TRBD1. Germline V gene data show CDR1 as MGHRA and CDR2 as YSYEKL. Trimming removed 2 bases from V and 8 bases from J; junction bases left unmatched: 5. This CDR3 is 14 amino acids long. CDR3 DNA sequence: TGCGCCAGCAGCCAACGGACAGGGCTTGACATTCAGTACTTC. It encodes CASSQRTGLDIQYF.

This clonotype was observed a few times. CDR3 in amino acids: CSARAGLGGTANYGYTF. CDR3 DNA sequence: TGCAGTGCTAGAGCCGGGCTTGGGGGGACAGCTAACTATGGCTACACCTTC. The chain employs TRBV20-1 and TRBJ1-2; TRBD1 matches at 7 bases. With V trimmed by 1 base and J by 0 bases, 11 bases remained unmatched. In germline, CDR1 is DFQATT, CDR2 SNEGSKA (reference sequence). The CDR3 has 17 amino acids.

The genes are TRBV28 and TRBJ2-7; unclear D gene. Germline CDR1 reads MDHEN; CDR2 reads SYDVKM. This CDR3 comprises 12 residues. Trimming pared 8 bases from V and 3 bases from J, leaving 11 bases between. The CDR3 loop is CASALLFYEQYF. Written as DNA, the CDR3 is TGTGCCAGCGCCCTCCTGTTCTACGAGCAGTACTTC.

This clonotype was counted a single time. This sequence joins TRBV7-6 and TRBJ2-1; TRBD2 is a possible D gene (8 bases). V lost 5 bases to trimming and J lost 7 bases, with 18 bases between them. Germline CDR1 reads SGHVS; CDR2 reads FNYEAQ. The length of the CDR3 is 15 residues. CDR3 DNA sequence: TGTGCCAGCAGCCCGGGACTAGGGGGCGGGAATGAGCAGTTCTTC. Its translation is CASSPGLGGGNEQFF.

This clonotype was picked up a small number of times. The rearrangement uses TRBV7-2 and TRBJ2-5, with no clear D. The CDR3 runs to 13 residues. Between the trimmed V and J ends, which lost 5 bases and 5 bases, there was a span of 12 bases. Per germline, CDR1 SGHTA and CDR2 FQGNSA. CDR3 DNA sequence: TGTGCCAGCAGCCCCCCCCCAGTTGAGACCCAGTACTTC. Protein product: CASSPPPVETQYF. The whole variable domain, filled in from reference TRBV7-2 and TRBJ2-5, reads GAGVSQSPSNKVTEKGKDVELRCDPISGHTALYWYRQSLGQGLEFLIYFQGNSAPDKSGLPSDRFSAERTGGSVSTLTIQRTQQEDSAVYLCASSPPPVETQYFGPGTRLLVL.

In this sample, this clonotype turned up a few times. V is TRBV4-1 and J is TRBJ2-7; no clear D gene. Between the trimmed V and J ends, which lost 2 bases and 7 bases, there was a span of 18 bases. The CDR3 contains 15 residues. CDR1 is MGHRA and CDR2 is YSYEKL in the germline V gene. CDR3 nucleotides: TGCGCCAGCAGCCAAATTACAAGCCTTTCGAGGGAGCAGTACTTC. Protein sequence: CASSQITSLSREQYF.

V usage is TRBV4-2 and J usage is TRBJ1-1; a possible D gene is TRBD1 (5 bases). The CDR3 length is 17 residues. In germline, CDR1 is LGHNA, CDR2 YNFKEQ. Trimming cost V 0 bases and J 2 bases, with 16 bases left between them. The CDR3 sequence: CASSQDRGAGKNTEAFF. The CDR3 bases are TGTGCCAGCAGCCAAGATCGCGGAGCAGGGAAAAACACTGAAGCTTTCTTT.

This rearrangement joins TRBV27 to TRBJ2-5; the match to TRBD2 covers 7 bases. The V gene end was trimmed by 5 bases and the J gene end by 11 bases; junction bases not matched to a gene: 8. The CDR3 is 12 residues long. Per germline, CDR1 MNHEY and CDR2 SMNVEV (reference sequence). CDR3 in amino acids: CASSGLVTEQYF. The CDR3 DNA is TGTGCCAGCAGTGGACTAGTTACTGAGCAGTACTTC.

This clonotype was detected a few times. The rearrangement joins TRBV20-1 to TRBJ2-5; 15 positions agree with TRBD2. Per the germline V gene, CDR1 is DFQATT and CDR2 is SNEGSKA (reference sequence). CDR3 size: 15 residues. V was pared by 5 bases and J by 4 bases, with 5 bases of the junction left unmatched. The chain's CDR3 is CSAPRTSGGAETQYF. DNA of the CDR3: TGCAGTGCTCCTCGGACTAGCGGGGGGGCAGAGACCCAGTACTTC.

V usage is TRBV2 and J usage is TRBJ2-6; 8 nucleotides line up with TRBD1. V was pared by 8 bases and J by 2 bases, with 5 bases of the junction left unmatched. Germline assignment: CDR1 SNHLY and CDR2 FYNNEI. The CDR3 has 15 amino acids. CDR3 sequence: CASGDRRPGANVLTF. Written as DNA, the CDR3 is TGTGCCAGCGGGGACAGGCGCCCTGGGGCCAACGTCCTGACTTTC. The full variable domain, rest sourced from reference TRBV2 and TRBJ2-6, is EPEVTQTPSHQVTQMGQEVILRCVPISNHLYFYWYRQILGQKVEFLVSFYNNEISEKSEIFDDQFSVERPDGSNFTLKIRSTKLEDSAMYFCASGDRRPGANVLTFGAGSRLTVL.

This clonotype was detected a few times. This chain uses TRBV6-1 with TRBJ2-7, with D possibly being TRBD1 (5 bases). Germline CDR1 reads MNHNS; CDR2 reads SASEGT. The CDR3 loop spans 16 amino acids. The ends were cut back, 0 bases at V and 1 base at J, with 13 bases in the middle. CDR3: CASSEAGQMISYEQYF. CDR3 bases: TGTGCCAGCAGTGAAGCCGGACAAATGATTTCCTACGAGCAGTACTTC.

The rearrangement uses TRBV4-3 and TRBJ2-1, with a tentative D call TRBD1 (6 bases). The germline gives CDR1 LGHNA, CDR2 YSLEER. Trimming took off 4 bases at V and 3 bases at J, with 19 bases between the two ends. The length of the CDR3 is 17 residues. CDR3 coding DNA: TGCGCCAGCAGCCGGGAACCCGGGGACAAATTCTACAATGAGCAGTTCTTC. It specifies CASSREPGDKFYNEQFF.

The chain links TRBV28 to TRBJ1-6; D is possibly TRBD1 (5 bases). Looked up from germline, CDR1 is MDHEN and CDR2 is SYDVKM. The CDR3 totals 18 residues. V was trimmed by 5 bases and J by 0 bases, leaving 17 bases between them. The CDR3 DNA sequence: TGTGCCAGCAGTGCCCCCCCGGGACTCAGCTCCTATAATTCACCCCTCCACTTT. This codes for CASSAPPGLSSYNSPLHF. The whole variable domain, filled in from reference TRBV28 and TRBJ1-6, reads DVKVTQSSRYLVKRTGEKVFLECVQDMDHENMFWYRQDPGLGLRLIYFSYDVKMKEKGDIPEGYSVSREKKERFSLILESASTNQTSMYLCASSAPPGLSSYNSPLHFGNGTRLTVT.

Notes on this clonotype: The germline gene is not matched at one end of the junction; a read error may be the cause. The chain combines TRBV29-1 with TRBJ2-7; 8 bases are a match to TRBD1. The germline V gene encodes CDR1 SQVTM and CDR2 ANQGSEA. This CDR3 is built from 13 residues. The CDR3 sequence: CSVERTGTYEQYF. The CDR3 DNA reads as TGCAGTGTTGAAAGGACAGGGACCTACGAGCAGTACTTC.

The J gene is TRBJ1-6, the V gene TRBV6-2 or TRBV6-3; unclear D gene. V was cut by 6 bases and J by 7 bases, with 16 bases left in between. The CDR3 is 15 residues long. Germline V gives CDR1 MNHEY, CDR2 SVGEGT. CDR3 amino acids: CASSLTMNSNSPLHF. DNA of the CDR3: TGTGCCAGCAGCCTCACCATGAACAGCAATTCACCCCTCCACTTT.

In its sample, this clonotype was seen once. CDR3 nucleotides: TGTGCCAGCAGCCACCGGGACAGCTTCAATCAGCCCCAGCATTTT. Encoded protein: CASSHRDSFNQPQHF. This chain connects TRBV5-5 to TRBJ1-5, with 7 bases aligning to TRBD1. Per germline, CDR1 SGHKS and CDR2 YYEKEE (reference sequence). V lost 4 bases to trimming and J lost 3 bases; unmatched junction nucleotides: 7. This CDR3 is 15 amino acids long.

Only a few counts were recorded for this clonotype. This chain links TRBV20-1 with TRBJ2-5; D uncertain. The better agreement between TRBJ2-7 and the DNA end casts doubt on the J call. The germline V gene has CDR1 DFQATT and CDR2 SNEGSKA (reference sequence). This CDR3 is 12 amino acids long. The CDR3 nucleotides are TGCAGTGCTAGAGTATCGGGCTACGAGCAGTACTTC. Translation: CSARVSGYEQYF.

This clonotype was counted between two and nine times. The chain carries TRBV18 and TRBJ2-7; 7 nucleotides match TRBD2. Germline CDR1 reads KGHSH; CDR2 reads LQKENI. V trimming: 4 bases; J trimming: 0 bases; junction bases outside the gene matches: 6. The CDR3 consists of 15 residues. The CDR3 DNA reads TGTGCCAGCTCACTCCAAAGGACTAGCTCCTACGAGCAGTACTTC. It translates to CASSLQRTSSYEQYF.

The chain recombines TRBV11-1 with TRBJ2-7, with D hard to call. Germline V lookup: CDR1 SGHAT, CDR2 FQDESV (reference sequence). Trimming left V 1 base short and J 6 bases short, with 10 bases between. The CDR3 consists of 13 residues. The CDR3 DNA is TGTGCCAGCAGCTTAGACCCCAGTCGCGAGCAGTACTTC. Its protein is CASSLDPSREQYF.

The CDR3 is CASSSGTSGVVQETQYF. CDR3 in DNA: TGCGCCAGCAGCTCCGGGACTAGCGGGGTGGTCCAAGAGACCCAGTACTTC. This chain joins TRBV5-1 and TRBJ2-5; 13 bases map to TRBD2. There are 17 residues in the CDR3. V lost 3 bases and J lost 1; bases outside the gene matches: 6. Per germline, CDR1 SGHRS and CDR2 YFSETQ.

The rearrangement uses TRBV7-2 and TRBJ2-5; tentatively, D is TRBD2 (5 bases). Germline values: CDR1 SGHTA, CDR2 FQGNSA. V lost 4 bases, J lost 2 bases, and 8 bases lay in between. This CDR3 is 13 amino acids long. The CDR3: CASSWRRQETQYF. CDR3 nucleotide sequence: TGTGCCAGCAGCTGGCGGAGGCAAGAGACCCAGTACTTC.